Presented here are 13 T cell receptor beta chains from one specimen sequenced in a study of cytotoxic CD8 clonotypes in ibrutinib-treated CLL. Method: immunoSEQ multiplex PCR; TCRdb's copy keeps in-frame clones and lacks some. The sample has 55,000 to 60,000 clones; approximately 54% are singletons. Sequencing used PBMCs, obtained at disease progression, from a patient treated with ibrutinib. These receptors came from a human donor with chronic lymphocytic leukemia.

This clone was counted between two and nine times. The chain combines TRBV2 with TRBJ2-7; 7 bases map to TRBD2. Trimming at V came to 7 bases and at J to 0 bases, leaving 6 bases not matched to a gene. CDR1 is SNHLY, CDR2 FYNNEI, per germline. The CDR3 is 14 amino acids. The CDR3 loop is CASKDREASYEQYF. In nucleotides, the CDR3 is TGTGCCAGCAAAGACCGGGAGGCCTCCTACGAGCAGTACTTC. The whole variable domain, filled in from reference TRBV2 and TRBJ2-7, reads EPEVTQTPSHQVTQMGQEVILRCVPISNHLYFYWYRQILGQKVEFLVSFYNNEISEKSEIFDDQFSVERPDGSNFTLKIRSTKLEDSAMYFCASKDREASYEQYFGPGTRLTVT.

V usage is TRBV27 and J usage is TRBJ2-7; the D gene is possibly TRBD1 (5 bases). V lost 1 base to trimming and J lost 4 bases, with 8 bases between them. This CDR3 is built from 13 residues. CDR1 and CDR2 (germline): MNHEY, SMNVEV (reference sequence). The CDR3 region is CASSLWGKYEQYF. In nucleotides, the CDR3 is TGTGCCAGCAGTTTATGGGGCAAGTACGAGCAGTACTTC.

The chain is built from TRBV19 and TRBJ1-5, with no clear D. V lost 1 base and J 9 bases, leaving 22 bases between the germline ends. This CDR3 is built from 17 residues. CDR1 and CDR2 (germline): LNHDA, SQIVND (reference sequence). CDR3 sequence: CASSIGAWVQSNSPQHF. The CDR3 DNA reads as TGTGCCAGTAGTATAGGAGCATGGGTACAGTCCAACTCGCCCCAGCATTTT.

The CDR3 sequence: CAWSTQRSGGLFFNPHYEQYF. CDR3 nucleotides: TGTGCCTGGAGTACGCAACGATCAGGAGGGCTGTTCTTTAATCCTCACTACGAGCAGTACTTC. The rearrangement links TRBV30 to TRBJ2-7; possibly TRBD2 for D (6 bases). The germline gives CDR1 GTSNPN, CDR2 SVGIG (reference sequence). V lost 2 bases and J lost 3, with 35 bases in between. The CDR3 sequence is 21 residues long. The full variable domain, in which reference TRBV30 and TRBJ2-7 provide the parts outside the CDR3, is SQTIHQWPATLVQPVGSPLSLECTVEGTSNPNLYWYRQAAGRGLQLLFYSVGIGQISSEVPQNLSASRPQDRQFILSSKKLLLSDSGFYLCAWSTQRSGGLFFNPHYEQYFGPGTRLTVT.

The chain links TRBV7-3 to TRBJ2-3; 10 bases fit TRBD2. Germline V gene data show CDR1 as SGHTA and CDR2 as FQGTGA. The CDR3 covers 14 residues. V was pared by 6 bases and J by 1 base, with 1 base of the junction left unmatched. The CDR3 protein is CASRLAGGTDTQYF. CDR3 bases: TGTGCCAGCAGGCTAGCGGGAGGCACAGATACGCAGTATTTT.

The chain has TRBV20-1 and TRBJ2-1; D not certain. CDR1 is DFQATT and CDR2 is SNEGSKA in the germline V gene (reference sequence). The CDR3 length is 10 residues. V lost 6 bases to trimming and J lost 5 bases, with 5 bases between them. CDR3 sequence (DNA): TGCAGTGCGCACCACAATGAGCAGTTCTTC. The encoded protein is CSAHHNEQFF.

This sequence joins TRBV18 and TRBJ1-4; D is possibly TRBD1 (6 bases). Trimming left V 4 bases short and J 8 bases short, with 11 bases between. Per the germline V gene, CDR1 is KGHSH and CDR2 is LQKENI. CDR3 length: 13 residues. The DNA of the CDR3 is TGTGCCAGCTCACGCGGGACAAACGAAAAACTGTTTTTT. Translation: CASSRGTNEKLFF. Looking up the rest from reference TRBV18 and TRBJ1-4 gives the full variable domain: NAGVMQNPRHLVRRRGQEARLRCSPMKGHSHVYWYRQLPEEGLKFMVYLQKENIIDESGMPKERFSAEFPKEGPSILRIQQVVRGDSAAYFCASSRGTNEKLFFGSGTQLSVL.

V usage is TRBV6-5 and J usage is TRBJ1-6, with D perhaps TRBD1 (5 bases). The CDR3 is 13 residues long. CDR1 MNHEY and CDR2 SVGAGI come from the germline V gene. V dropped 2 bases and J dropped 9 bases, with 8 bases sitting between them. CDR3 sequence reads: CASSYRDGSPLHF. The CDR3 nucleotides read TGTGCCAGCAGTTACCGGGACGGTTCACCCCTCCACTTT.

This clone occurred a few times. V and J are TRBV7-9 and TRBJ2-5, with D perhaps matching TRBD2 (7 bases). V dropped 1 base and J dropped 6 bases, with 15 bases sitting between them. Germline CDR1 reads SEHNR; CDR2 reads FQNEAQ (reference sequence). The CDR3 spans 15 residues. The CDR3 protein is CASSLGMAGAQTQYF. In nucleotides, the CDR3 is TGTGCCAGCAGCTTAGGGATGGCGGGGGCTCAGACCCAGTACTTC.

The chain links TRBV5-6 to TRBJ2-1, with D unclear. CDR1 and CDR2 (germline): SGHDT, YYEEEE. Trimming stripped 2 bases from V and 3 bases from J, with 12 bases between. The CDR3 covers 15 residues. The CDR3 DNA reads TGTGCCAGCAGCTTTCTGGTTACCGGCTACAATGAGCAGTTCTTC. Residues: CASSFLVTGYNEQFF.

The gene calls are TRBV29-1 and TRBJ2-3; 7 bases fit TRBD2. Germline loops: CDR1 SQVTM, CDR2 ANQGSEA. V trimming: 4 bases; J trimming: 4 bases; junction bases outside the gene matches: 5. This CDR3 region has 13 residues. In nucleotides, the CDR3 is TGCAGCGTTGGTTATGCGGGAGCAGATACGCAGTATTTT. Protein product: CSVGYAGADTQYF.

This clone has a handful of counts. This chain connects TRBV7-9 to TRBJ2-1; D possibly corresponds to TRBD2 (5 bases). Deletions cut 1 base from V and 3 bases from J, with 13 bases between. Germline lookup yields CDR1 SEHNR and CDR2 FQNEAQ (reference sequence). CDR3 length: 16 residues. The CDR3 nucleotides are TGTGCCAGCAGCTTAGTCGCCGGACTTCTCTACAATGAGCAGTTCTTC. Translating gives CASSLVAGLLYNEQFF.

This chain uses TRBV10-3 with TRBJ2-2; D is perhaps TRBD2 (6 bases). Germline lookup yields CDR1 ENHRY and CDR2 SYGVKD. CDR3 size: 13 residues. V was shortened by 10 bases and J by 6 bases, with 15 bases between the two germline ends. This CDR3 reads CATMGGTAGELFF. The CDR3 DNA reads as TGTGCCACCATGGGGGGTACGGCCGGGGAGCTGTTTTTT.